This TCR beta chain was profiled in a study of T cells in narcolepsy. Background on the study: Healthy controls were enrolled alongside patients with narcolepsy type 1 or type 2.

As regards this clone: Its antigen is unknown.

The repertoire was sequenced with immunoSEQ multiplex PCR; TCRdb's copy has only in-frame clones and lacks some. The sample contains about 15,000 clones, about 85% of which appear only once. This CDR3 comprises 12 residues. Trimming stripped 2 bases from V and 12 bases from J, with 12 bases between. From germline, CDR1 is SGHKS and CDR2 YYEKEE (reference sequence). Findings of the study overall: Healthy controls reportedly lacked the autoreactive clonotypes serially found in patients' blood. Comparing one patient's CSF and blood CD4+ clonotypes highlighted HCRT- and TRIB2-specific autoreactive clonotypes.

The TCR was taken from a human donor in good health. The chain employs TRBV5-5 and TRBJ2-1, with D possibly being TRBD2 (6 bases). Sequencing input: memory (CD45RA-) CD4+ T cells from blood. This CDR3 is CASSLGVEGQFF. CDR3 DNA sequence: TGTGCCAGCAGCTTAGGGGTGGAGGGGCAGTTCTTC.